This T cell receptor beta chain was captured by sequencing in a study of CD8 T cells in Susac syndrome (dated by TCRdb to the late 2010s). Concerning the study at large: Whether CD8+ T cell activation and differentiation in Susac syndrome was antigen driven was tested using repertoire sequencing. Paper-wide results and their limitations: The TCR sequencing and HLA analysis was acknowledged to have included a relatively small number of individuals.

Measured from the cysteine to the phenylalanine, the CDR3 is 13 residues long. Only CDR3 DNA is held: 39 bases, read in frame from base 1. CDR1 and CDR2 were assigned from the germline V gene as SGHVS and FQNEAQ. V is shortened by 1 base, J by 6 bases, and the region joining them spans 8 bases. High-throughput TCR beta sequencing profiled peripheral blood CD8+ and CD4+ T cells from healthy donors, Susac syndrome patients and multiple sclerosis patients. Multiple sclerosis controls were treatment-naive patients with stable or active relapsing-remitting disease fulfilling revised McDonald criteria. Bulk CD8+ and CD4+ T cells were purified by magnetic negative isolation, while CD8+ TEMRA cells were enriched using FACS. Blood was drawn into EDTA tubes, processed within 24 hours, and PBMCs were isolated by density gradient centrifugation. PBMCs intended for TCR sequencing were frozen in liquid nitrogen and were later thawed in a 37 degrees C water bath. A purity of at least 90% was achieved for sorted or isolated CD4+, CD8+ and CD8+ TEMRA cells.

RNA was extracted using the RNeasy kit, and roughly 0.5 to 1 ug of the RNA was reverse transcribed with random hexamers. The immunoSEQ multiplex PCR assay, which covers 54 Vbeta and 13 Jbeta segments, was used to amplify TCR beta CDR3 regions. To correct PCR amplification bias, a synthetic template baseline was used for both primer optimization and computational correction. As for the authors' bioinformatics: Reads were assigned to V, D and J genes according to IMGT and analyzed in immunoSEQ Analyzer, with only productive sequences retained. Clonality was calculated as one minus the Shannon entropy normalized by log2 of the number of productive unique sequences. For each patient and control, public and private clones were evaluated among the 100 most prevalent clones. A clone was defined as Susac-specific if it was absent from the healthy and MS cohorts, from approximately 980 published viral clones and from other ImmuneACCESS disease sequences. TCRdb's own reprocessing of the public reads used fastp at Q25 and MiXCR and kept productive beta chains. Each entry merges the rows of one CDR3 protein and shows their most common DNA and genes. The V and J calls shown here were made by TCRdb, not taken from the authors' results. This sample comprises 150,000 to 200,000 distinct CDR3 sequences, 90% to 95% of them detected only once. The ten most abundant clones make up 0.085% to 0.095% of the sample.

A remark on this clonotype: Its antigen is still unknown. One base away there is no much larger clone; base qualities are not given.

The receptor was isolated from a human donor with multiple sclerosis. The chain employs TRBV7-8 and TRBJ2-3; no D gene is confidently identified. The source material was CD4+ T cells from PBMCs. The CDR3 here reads CASSLGGRDTQYF. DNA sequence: TGTGCCAGCAGCTTAGGAGGCAGGGATACGCAGTATTTT.